This TCR beta chain comes out of a study of neurological immune-mediated disorders. TCRdb passed the 5' RACE reads through MiXCR, listing each CDR3 protein once. Here the sample spans 39,000 or so distinct CDR3 sequences, roughly 2.5% being singletons. CDR3 length equals 13 residues. The junction had 3 bases not matched to a gene; V was cut back by 5 bases and J by 5 bases. This clonotype was counted ten times or more. Sequenced material: PBMCs. V usage is TRBV12-3 or TRBV12-4 and J usage is TRBJ1-2; 9 bases line up with TRBD1. The TCR comes from a man aged 25 to 40 with multiple sclerosis. The CDR3 nucleotides read TGTGCCAGCAGTCTCGGGACAGGGTATGGCTACACCTTC. Protein product: CASSLGTGYGYTF.